Listed below are T cell receptor beta chains from one sample, sequenced in a study of blood T cells in healthy people across ages. MiXCR was run by TCRdb on the 5' RACE reads, yielding one entry per CDR3 protein. Here the sample spans about 1.8 million distinct CDR3 sequences, approximately 50% being singletons. The sample was blood. All receptors derive from a woman in her 40s in good health. Each CDR3 is given with its conserved first and last residue. Each record gives: J gene, D gene, clone size, V gene, CDR3 protein, CDR3 DNA. D genes are given only for firm matches. Size is stated for part of the rows, as once, few or many counts, or as a class when the clone is expanded.

J: TRBJ2-7
D: TRBD2
size: few
V: TRBV10-3
CDR3: CAISESERGYNEQYF
DNA: TGTGCCATCAGTGAGTCCGAGCGGGGTTACAATGAGCAGTACTTC

J: TRBJ2-5
D: TRBD2
size: few
V: TRBV2
CDR3: CASSDQRGYGETQYF
DNA: TGTGCCAGCAGTGACCAGCGGGGGTATGGGGAGACCCAGTACTTC

J: TRBJ1-1
D: TRBD1
size: -
V: TRBV7-2
CDR3: CASSLSGTGAFF
DNA: TGTGCCAGCAGCCTTTCCGGGACAGGGGCTTTCTTT

J: TRBJ1-2
D: -
size: -
V: TRBV7-9
CDR3: CASSLVTGGGYTF
DNA: TGTGCCAGCAGCTTAGTGACCGGGGGCGGCTACACCTTC

J: TRBJ2-3
D: TRBD2
size: -
V: TRBV7-2
CDR3: CASSPSRERGVTDTQYF
DNA: TGTGCCAGCAGCCCCAGCCGGGAGCGGGGGGTTACGGATACGCAGTATTTT

J: TRBJ2-3
D: -
size: -
V: TRBV20-1
CDR3: CSSARDFGGDTQYF
DNA: TGCAGTTCTGCCCGGGACTTCGGAGGGGATACGCAGTATTTT

J: TRBJ1-2
D: TRBD1
size: -
V: TRBV6-5
CDR3: CASKKGQFPYGYTF
DNA: TGTGCCAGCAAGAAGGGACAGTTTCCCTATGGCTACACCTTC

J: TRBJ2-5
D: -
size: -
V: TRBV5-6
CDR3: CASSHPAERYQETQYF
DNA: TGTGCCAGCAGCCACCCGGCAGAGCGGTACCAAGAGACCCAGTACTTC

J: TRBJ2-1
D: -
size: -
V: TRBV11-2
CDR3: CASSARGGGTNNEQFF
DNA: TGTGCCAGCAGCGCTAGAGGGGGAGGGACTAACAATGAGCAGTTCTTC

J: TRBJ1-2
D: TRBD1
size: few
V: TRBV27
CDR3: CASRRGQSNYGYTF
DNA: TGTGCCAGCAGGAGGGGACAGTCAAACTATGGCTACACCTTC

J: TRBJ2-7
D: TRBD1
size: -
V: TRBV27
CDR3: CASSMDRVEQYF
DNA: TGTGCCAGCAGTATGGACAGGGTCGAGCAGTACTTC

J: TRBJ1-2
D: -
size: -
V: TRBV20-1
CDR3: CSARGWTEANYGYTF
DNA: TGCAGTGCTAGAGGATGGACAGAAGCTAACTATGGCTACACCTTC

J: TRBJ1-5
D: -
size: -
V: TRBV7-9
CDR3: CASSPGFTNQPQHF
DNA: TGTGCCAGCAGCCCAGGGTTTACGAATCAGCCCCAGCATTTT

J: TRBJ2-3
D: -
size: -
V: TRBV7-8
CDR3: CASSRVMGTTDTQYF
DNA: TGTGCCAGCAGCCGAGTCATGGGGACCACAGATACGCAGTATTTT

J: TRBJ2-1
D: TRBD1
size: -
V: TRBV19
CDR3: CASSISAATGLNEQFF
DNA: TGTGCCAGTAGTATATCGGCTGCGACAGGGCTGAATGAGCAGTTCTTC

J: TRBJ2-3
D: TRBD1
size: -
V: TRBV24-1
CDR3: CATSERTGGSTDTQYF
DNA: TGTGCCACCAGTGAGAGGACAGGGGGTTCCACAGATACGCAGTATTTT

J: TRBJ2-7
D: -
size: few
V: TRBV13
CDR3: CASSPRQDSYEQYF
DNA: TGTGCCAGCAGCCCCAGACAGGATTCCTACGAGCAGTACTTC

J: TRBJ1-1
D: -
size: -
V: TRBV5-1
CDR3: CASRMEGNTEAFF
DNA: TGCGCCAGCCGGATGGAGGGGAACACTGAAGCTTTCTTT

J: TRBJ2-5
D: TRBD1
size: -
V: TRBV20-1
CDR3: CSAWTGVAETQYF
DNA: TGCAGTGCTTGGACAGGGGTGGCAGAGACCCAGTACTTC

J: TRBJ2-1
D: -
size: many
V: TRBV12-3/TRBV12-4
CDR3: CASSGGLSYNEQFF
DNA: TGTGCCAGCAGTGGCGGCCTCTCCTACAATGAGCAGTTCTTC

J: TRBJ2-4
D: -
size: -
V: TRBV7-2
CDR3: CASSFLGQFKNIQYF
DNA: TGTGCCAGCAGCTTTCTCGGACAGTTCAAAAACATTCAGTACTTC

J: TRBJ2-5
D: -
size: once
V: TRBV5-1
CDR3: CASSWGGLNSGTQYF
DNA: TGCGCCAGCAGCTGGGGAGGACTAAACAGCGGGACCCAGTACTTC

J: TRBJ2-1
D: -
size: -
V: TRBV20-1
CDR3: CSAVRDSGNEQFF
DNA: TGCAGTGCTGTACGGGACTCAGGGAATGAGCAGTTCTTC

J: TRBJ1-5
D: -
size: -
V: TRBV28
CDR3: CASSLPRPRELQPQHF
DNA: TGTGCCAGCAGTTTACCACGACCGAGGGAACTCCAGCCCCAGCATTTT

J: TRBJ2-7
D: TRBD1
size: -
V: TRBV6-2/TRBV6-3
CDR3: CASRQGGTPTYEQYF
DNA: TGTGCCAGCCGACAGGGGGGGACCCCAACCTACGAGCAGTACTTC

J: TRBJ2-5
D: TRBD1
size: -
V: TRBV25-1
CDR3: CASSEWTGWETQYF
DNA: TGTGCCAGCAGTGAGTGGACAGGCTGGGAGACCCAGTACTTC

J: TRBJ1-4
D: TRBD1
size: -
V: TRBV15
CDR3: CATNPTGLATNEKLFF
DNA: TGTGCCACCAACCCGACAGGGCTGGCAACTAATGAAAAACTGTTTTTT

J: TRBJ2-1
D: -
size: -
V: TRBV7-2
CDR3: CASSRARTAPINEQFF
DNA: TGTGCCAGCAGCCGAGCCCGGACAGCTCCGATTAATGAGCAGTTCTTC

J: TRBJ2-7
D: TRBD1
size: -
V: TRBV29-1
CDR3: CSVETGDFSYEQYF
DNA: TGCAGCGTTGAGACAGGGGATTTCTCCTACGAGCAGTACTTC

J: TRBJ2-7
D: TRBD2
size: -
V: TRBV4-2
CDR3: CASSLERGGTYEQYF
DNA: TGTGCCAGCAGCCTTGAGCGGGGGGGAACCTACGAGCAGTACTTC

J: TRBJ2-7
D: TRBD2
size: -
V: TRBV28
CDR3: CASRVLAGGPYEQYF
DNA: TGTGCCAGCAGGGTACTAGCGGGGGGGCCCTACGAGCAGTACTTC

J: TRBJ2-7
D: TRBD2
size: -
V: TRBV20-1
CDR3: CSASRLAGGSSYEQYF
DNA: TGCAGTGCTAGCCGGCTAGCGGGGGGGAGCTCCTACGAGCAGTACTTC

J: TRBJ2-1
D: TRBD2
size: -
V: TRBV6-6
CDR3: CASNVAGGTRNEQFF
DNA: TGTGCCAGCAATGTAGCGGGGGGGACTCGCAATGAGCAGTTCTTC

J: TRBJ1-2
D: -
size: once
V: TRBV6-1
CDR3: CASNRQANYGYTF
DNA: TGTGCCAGCAATCGACAGGCTAACTATGGCTACACCTTC

J: TRBJ2-1
D: -
size: -
V: TRBV9
CDR3: CASSVGSRGRADNEQFF
DNA: TGTGCCAGCAGCGTAGGGTCGAGAGGGCGCGCGGACAATGAGCAGTTCTTC

J: TRBJ2-7
D: -
size: few
V: TRBV28
CDR3: CASKSRDFLSYEQYF
DNA: TGTGCCAGCAAGAGTAGAGACTTCCTTTCCTACGAGCAGTACTTC

J: TRBJ2-5
D: TRBD2
size: -
V: TRBV6-2/TRBV6-3
CDR3: CASSYYTVASGGYDGRWTQYF
DNA: TGTGCCAGCAGTTATTACACGGTGGCTAGCGGGGGGTATGACGGCCGTTGGACCCAGTACTTC

J: TRBJ2-3
D: -
size: -
V: TRBV15
CDR3: CATSRDRGWADTQYF
DNA: TGTGCCACCAGCAGAGATAGGGGGTGGGCAGATACGCAGTATTTT

J: TRBJ2-7
D: -
size: few
V: TRBV29-1
CDR3: CSLKISTTRYEQYF
DNA: TGCAGCCTGAAGATTTCCACCACACGGTACGAGCAGTACTTC

J: TRBJ1-5
D: -
size: -
V: TRBV27
CDR3: CASSFVGGNQPQHF
DNA: TGTGCCAGCAGTTTCGTGGGGGGAAATCAGCCCCAGCATTTT

J: TRBJ2-1
D: -
size: -
V: TRBV28
CDR3: CASSTRRGTYNEQFF
DNA: TGTGCCAGCAGTACCCGGAGAGGGACCTACAATGAGCAGTTCTTC

J: TRBJ2-1
D: TRBD2
size: -
V: TRBV27
CDR3: CASSFGTSGVFF
DNA: TGTGCCAGCAGTTTTGGGACTAGCGGGGTGTTCTTC

J: TRBJ2-1
D: -
size: -
V: TRBV24-1
CDR3: CATSDPLRGGHQGSYNEQFF
DNA: TGTGCCACCAGTGATCCCCTCCGCGGGGGACACCAAGGCTCCTACAATGAGCAGTTCTTC

J: TRBJ2-6
D: TRBD1
size: few
V: TRBV5-1
CDR3: CASSYPDRAPSGANVLTF
DNA: TGCGCCAGCAGCTACCCGGACAGGGCCCCCTCTGGGGCCAACGTCCTGACTTTC

J: TRBJ2-5
D: -
size: -
V: TRBV11-2
CDR3: CASSLDVSLRGTQYF
DNA: TGTGCCAGCAGCTTAGATGTTTCTCTACGGGGGACCCAGTACTTC

J: TRBJ1-5
D: TRBD1
size: -
V: TRBV20-1
CDR3: CSARRPGTASNQPQHF
DNA: TGCAGTGCAAGACGTCCCGGGACAGCGAGCAATCAGCCCCAGCATTTT

J: TRBJ1-1
D: -
size: few
V: TRBV5-1
CDR3: CASSLSSPPNTEAFF
DNA: TGCGCCAGCAGCTTGTCAAGTCCGCCGAACACTGAAGCTTTCTTT

J: TRBJ1-2
D: -
size: -
V: TRBV12-5
CDR3: CASGLDLGQTYNYGYTF
DNA: TGTGCTAGTGGTTTGGACCTCGGACAGACTTATAACTATGGCTACACCTTC

J: TRBJ1-1
D: -
size: few
V: TRBV14
CDR3: CASSFSMNTEAFF
DNA: TGTGCCAGCAGCTTTTCCATGAACACTGAAGCTTTCTTT

J: TRBJ2-3
D: -
size: few
V: TRBV6-6
CDR3: CASQSTTTDTQYF
DNA: TGTGCCAGCCAATCCACCACCACAGATACGCAGTATTTT